The 16 T cell receptor beta chains below were found in one sample sequenced in a study of Ad26.COV2.S vaccination and SARS-CoV-2 variants. Sequencing used immunoSEQ multiplex PCR; TCRdb keeps in-frame clones, though not all of them. This sample has a few hundred thousand clones; around 90% occur once, and the top ten carry about 12%. As to treatment: about 20 received Ad26.COV2.S at low or high dose, single or two shots; several received placebo; per-sample allocation not given. Samples analyzed were those drawn on day 63 after the first vaccine or placebo injection. Source: peripheral blood, taken in a trial of Ad26.COV2.S vaccine versus placebo. These receptors originate from a person aged 18 to 59 who received the Ad26.COV2.S COVID-19 vaccine or a placebo.

The genes are TRBV4-1 and TRBJ1-4; TRBD1 aligns across 7 bases. V shed 2 bases and J 3 bases; nucleotides not matched to a gene: 3. CDR3 length: 15 amino acids. Per the germline V gene, CDR1 is MGHRA and CDR2 is YSYEKL. Here the CDR3 DNA reads TGCGCCAGCAGCCAACCGGGACAGCCTAATGAAAAACTGTTTTTT. It codes for CASSQPGQPNEKLFF.

V and J are TRBV30 and TRBJ1-2; no reliable D call. From germline, CDR1 is GTSNPN and CDR2 SVGIG (reference sequence). V was trimmed by 2 bases and J by 4 bases, leaving 11 bases between them. The CDR3 is 13 residues long. The CDR3, as DNA: TGTGCCTGGAGTCCAGACCTCTCCTATGGCTACACCTTC. Amino acid sequence: CAWSPDLSYGYTF.

The chain is built from TRBV28 and TRBJ2-1; TRBD1 is a possible D gene (5 bases). The CDR3 contains 15 residues. In germline, CDR1 is MDHEN, CDR2 SYDVKM. Trimming removed 4 bases from V and 6 bases from J, with 16 bases in between. The CDR3 region has the DNA TGTGCCAGCAGTTCCTCCTCGACAGTACCCAATGAGCAGTTCTTC. Its translation is CASSSSSTVPNEQFF.

This rearrangement joins TRBV11-2 to TRBJ2-7; D assignment may be TRBD1 or TRBD2 (5 bases each). V shed 5 bases and J shed 3 bases, with 17 bases lying between them. The germline gives CDR1 SGHAT, CDR2 FQNNGV. The CDR3 runs to 15 residues. Here the CDR3 reads CASSGFSVGDYEQYF. The CDR3 DNA is TGTGCCAGCAGCGGGTTCTCAGTGGGGGACTACGAGCAGTACTTC.

The J gene is TRBJ2-7, the V gene TRBV9; 7 nucleotides match TRBD1. CDR3 length: 15 residues. Per the germline V gene, CDR1 is SGDLS and CDR2 is YYNGEE. V was pared by 3 bases and J by 2 bases, with 8 bases of the junction left unmatched. The DNA for the CDR3 is TGTGCCAGCAGCGCGTCCGGGACAGAAGCCTACGAGCAGTACTTC. It is translated as CASSASGTEAYEQYF.

The chain employs TRBV3-1 (or the pseudogene TRBV3-2) and TRBJ1-2, with D hard to call. Germline V gene sequence: CDR1 LGHDT, CDR2 YNNKEL (reference sequence). The CDR3 covers 14 residues. Trimming removed 0 bases at V and 4 bases at J, with 9 bases between. The CDR3 sequence is CASSQDPGGYGYTF. DNA of the CDR3: TGTGCCAGCAGCCAAGATCCGGGAGGCTATGGCTACACCTTC.

The chain recombines TRBV7-9 with TRBJ2-7; unclear D gene. V lost 1 base, J lost 5 bases, and 3 bases lay in between. The CDR3 is 11 residues long. Germline V gene sequence: CDR1 SEHNR, CDR2 FQNEAQ (reference sequence). The CDR3 DNA reads TGTGCCAGCAGCTTAGACCACGAGCAGTACTTC. Encoded protein: CASSLDHEQYF.

The rearrangement links TRBV25-1 to TRBJ1-3, with D possibly being TRBD1 (5 bases). V shed 4 bases and J shed 4 bases, with 11 bases lying between them. Germline-derived CDR1 and CDR2 are MGHDK and SYGVNS. The length of the CDR3 is 14 residues. For the CDR3, the DNA is TGTGCCAGCAGTGGGACACTTCAGGGAAACACCATATATTTT. Its translation is CASSGTLQGNTIYF. Full variable domain (remainder filled in from reference TRBV25-1 and TRBJ1-3): EADIYQTPRYLVIGTGKKITLECSQTMGHDKMYWYQQDPGMELHLIHYSYGVNSTEKGDLSSESTVSRIRTEHFPLTLESARPSHTSQYLCASSGTLQGNTIYFGEGSWLTVV.

The chain joins TRBV14 to TRBJ2-1, with 10 bases lining up with TRBD2. In germline, CDR1 is SGHDN, CDR2 FVKESK. CDR3 length equals 17 residues. The trim removed 4 bases at V and 6 bases at J, leaving 12 bases unmatched. CDR3 residues: CASSPLKGLAIGNEQFF. As DNA, the CDR3 is TGTGCCAGCAGCCCCCTCAAGGGACTAGCGATCGGCAATGAGCAGTTCTTC.

CDR3 DNA sequence: TGTGCCAGCAGAGACAGGGGGATTGGACTAGCGGGAGGTGGTGAGCAGTACTTC. Protein: CASRDRGIGLAGGGEQYF. This chain joins TRBV2 and TRBJ2-7; 14 bases line up with TRBD2. The V gene's germline CDR1 is SNHLY and CDR2 FYNNEI. With 6 bases clipped from V and 7 bases from J, the junction kept 17 bases outside the gene matches. This CDR3 has 18 residues.

The rearrangement links TRBV7-8 to TRBJ2-1, with a tentative D call TRBD1 (5 bases). The CDR3 length is 13 residues. V was cut by 5 bases and J by 12 bases, with 17 bases left in between. The germline V gene has CDR1 SGHVS and CDR2 FQNEAQ. CDR3 in amino acids: CASSTPDTPWQFF. The DNA of the CDR3 is TGTGCCAGCAGCACACCGGACACCCCGTGGCAGTTCTTC.

V and J are TRBV27 and TRBJ2-2; D is unclear. Germline values: CDR1 MNHEY, CDR2 SMNVEV (reference sequence). The length of the CDR3 is 14 residues. Trimming cost V 3 bases and J 5 bases, with 10 bases left between them. Written as DNA, the CDR3 is TGTGCCAGCAGTTTTACGGCAACGACCGGGGAGCTGTTTTTT. As protein: CASSFTATTGELFF.

The V and J genes are TRBV6-2 or TRBV6-3 and TRBJ1-1, with 7 bases identical to TRBD1. V gave up 2 bases and J gave up 6 bases; unmatched junction bases: 6. Germline V lookup: CDR1 MNHEY, CDR2 SVGEGT. The CDR3 runs 14 residues. The CDR3 nucleotides read TGTGCCAGCAGTTACGGCCTTCAGGGGGCTGAAGCTTTCTTT. Amino acids: CASSYGLQGAEAFF.

The chain uses TRBV14 and TRBJ2-2; 11 nucleotides align to TRBD2. The length of the CDR3 is 18 residues. Germline CDR1 and CDR2: SGHDN and FVKESK. V dropped 5 bases and J dropped 0; count of bases not matched to a gene: 8. CDR3 protein: CASSYIGLAGANTGELFF. DNA for the CDR3: TGTGCCAGCAGCTACATAGGACTAGCGGGTGCGAACACCGGGGAGCTGTTTTTT.

V is TRBV18 and J is TRBJ2-1; 15 bases agree with TRBD2. The CDR3 consists of 15 residues. Trimming at V came to 6 bases and at J to 9 bases, leaving 6 bases not matched to a gene. Germline V gene sequence: CDR1 KGHSH, CDR2 LQKENI. DNA of the CDR3: TGTGCCAGCTCGCCCGGGACTAGCGGGAGGCTTGAGCAGTTCTTC. Translation gives CASSPGTSGRLEQFF.

This chain connects TRBV19 to TRBJ1-6, with a weak D call TRBD1 (6 bases). Germline V gives CDR1 LNHDA, CDR2 SQIVND (reference sequence). V lost 7 bases to trimming and J lost 6 bases, with 10 bases between them. This CDR3 contains 13 residues. The CDR3 bases are TGTGCCAGTAATACAGGGAGTAATTCACCCCTCCACTTT. It yields the protein CASNTGSNSPLHF. The entire variable domain, with the rest obtained from reference TRBV19 and TRBJ1-6, is as follows: DGGITQSPKYLFRKEGQNVTLSCEQNLNHDAMYWYRQDPGQGLRLIYYSQIVNDFQKGDIAEGYSVSREKKESFPLTVTSAQKNPTAFYLCASNTGSNSPLHFGNGTRLTVT.